The rows below give T cell receptor beta chains drawn from one sample of a study of blood T cell repertoires in COVID-19. Repertoires were generated with immunoSEQ multiplex PCR, while TCRdb's copy carries only in-frame clones and drops some. Seen here are a few hundred thousand clones, approximately 85% observed once, and the top ten hold around 1.8%. Sequences were obtained from PBMCs or T cells enriched from blood (not recorded which). The origin of the receptors is a woman aged 45 to 65 who had recovered from COVID-19. Both conserved end residues are part of each CDR3. Fields, in order: clone size, V gene, J gene, CDR3 length, D gene, CDR3 DNA, CDR3 protein. A D gene is named only where the DNA matches it firmly. Expanded clones get a size class; other rows say once, few or many, or leave the size out.

>-|TRBV4-1|TRBJ1-6|17|-
TGCGCCAGCAGCCAAGGCGCCCCCACAGGGCGGAATTCACCCCTCCACTTT
CASSQGAPTGRNSPLHF
>-|TRBV7-9|TRBJ2-7|17|TRBD1
TGTGCCAGCAGCTTAGGCAGGGGGACAGGGGAGCCCTACGAGCAGTACTTC
CASSLGRGTGEPYEQYF
>-|TRBV4-1|TRBJ2-1|14|-
TGCGCCAGCAGCCGAATTGGAGGCGACAATGAGCAGTTCTTC
CASSRIGGDNEQFF
>-|TRBV2|TRBJ1-1|14|-
TGTGCCAGCAGTGGGGGCCAGGGATTTACTGAAGCTTTCTTT
CASSGGQGFTEAFF
>once|TRBV6-5|TRBJ2-1|13|-
TGTGCCAGCACCCTGAGCTCCTACAATGAGCAGTTCTTC
CASTLSSYNEQFF
>-|TRBV12-3/TRBV12-4|TRBJ2-5|13|-
TGTGCCAGCAGTTTCGAACTAGGTGGGACCCAGTACTTC
CASSFELGGTQYF
>-|TRBV7-6|TRBJ1-1|16|TRBD1
TGTGCCAGCAGCCCGGGGACAGGGGCCATGAACACTGAAGCTTTCTTT
CASSPGTGAMNTEAFF
>-|TRBV5-4|TRBJ1-2|13|TRBD1
TGTGCCAGCAGCTTGGACAGGGGAGGCGGCTACACCTTC
CASSLDRGGGYTF
>-|TRBV11-2|TRBJ1-2|15|-
TGTGCCAGCAGCCCAGATCCCAGGGCGGGGGATGGCTACACCTTC
CASSPDPRAGDGYTF
>-|TRBV7-4|TRBJ2-2|14|-
TGTGCCAGCAGCTTACGACAGAACACCGGGGAGCTGTTTTTT
CASSLRQNTGELFF
>-|TRBV3-1/TRBV3-2|TRBJ2-3|14|-
TGTGCCAGCAGCCAAGAGCGGCCCGGGGGTACGCAGTATTTT
CASSQERPGGTQYF
>-|TRBV29-1|TRBJ1-6|12|-
TGCAGCGTTAGGAGCGGTAATTCACCCCTCCACTTT
CSVRSGNSPLHF
>-|TRBV29-1|TRBJ2-3|11|-
TGCAGCCTAACCTCCACAGATACGCAGTATTTT
CSLTSTDTQYF
>-|TRBV11-3|TRBJ2-1|13|-
TGTGCCAGCAGCTTGGCCTCCTACAATGAGCAGTTCTTC
CASSLASYNEQFF
>-|TRBV27|TRBJ1-6|15|TRBD1
TGTGCCAGCACTCAGGGGACAGGGTTTTTGTCACCCCTCCACTTT
CASTQGTGFLSPLHF
>-|TRBV5-6|TRBJ1-2|14|-
TGTGCCAGCAGCTTGGGACAGGAGACATATGGCTACACCTTC
CASSLGQETYGYTF
>-|TRBV7-2|TRBJ2-1|16|-
TGTGCCAGCAGCTTACAGGGGAAAGGGGTCTACAATGAGCAGTTCTTC
CASSLQGKGVYNEQFF
>-|TRBV27|TRBJ1-6|13|-
TGTGCCAGCAGTTCGACAGGTAGCTCACCCCTCCACTTT
CASSSTGSSPLHF
>-|TRBV5-1|TRBJ2-7|14|-
TGCGCCAGCAGCTTGGCTCAGGGGGAGGACGAGCAGTACTTC
CASSLAQGEDEQYF
>-|TRBV20-1|TRBJ1-1|13|TRBD1
TGCAGTGCTAGTCGACAGGGCCTGATCGGGGCTTTCTTT
CSASRQGLIGAFF
>-|TRBV24-1|TRBJ2-3|17|TRBD2
TGTGCCACCAGTGCCTCCCCCGAACTAGCGGTCACAGATACGCAGTATTTT
CATSASPELAVTDTQYF
>-|TRBV7-6|TRBJ1-2|13|TRBD1
TGTGCCAGCAGCCGTCCACAGGGGGGAGGCTACACCTTC
CASSRPQGGGYTF
>few|TRBV7-6|TRBJ1-3|15|-
TGTGCCAGCAGCTTAGGGCATTTCTCTGGAAACACCATATATTTT
CASSLGHFSGNTIYF
>-|TRBV20-1|TRBJ1-5|15|TRBD1
TGCAGTGCCAGTACCGGGACAGGGAGCAATCAGCCCCAGCATTTT
CSASTGTGSNQPQHF
>-|TRBV28|TRBJ2-5|16|TRBD2
TGTGCCAGCGGGACTAGCGGGAGGTCGGGACAAGAGACCCAGTACTTC
CASGTSGRSGQETQYF
>-|TRBV2|TRBJ2-2|15|-
TGTGCCAGCAGTGAACCCACCGACATCCCCGGGGAGCTGTTTTTT
CASSEPTDIPGELFF
>-|TRBV2|TRBJ2-3|14|-
TGTGCCAGCAGTACAGGAGAGAGCACAGATACGCAGTATTTT
CASSTGESTDTQYF
>-|TRBV28|TRBJ1-5|19|TRBD1
TGTGCCAGCAGTCCTATCGGCCGCAGGGGGAAGGTTAGCAATCAGCCCCAGCATTTT
CASSPIGRRGKVSNQPQHF
>-|TRBV19|TRBJ2-7|15|TRBD1
TGTGCCAGTAGTGACTACGGACAGGTATGGAACGAGCAGTACTTC
CASSDYGQVWNEQYF
>-|TRBV11-2|TRBJ1-1|15|-
TGTGCCAGCAGCTTAGGGTGGCGGGGGGCCACTGAAGCTTTCTTT
CASSLGWRGATEAFF
>-|TRBV24-1|TRBJ1-5|15|TRBD1
TGTGCCACCAGTGACCCGGGACAGATCCATCAGCCCCAGCATTTT
CATSDPGQIHQPQHF
>-|TRBV3-1/TRBV3-2|TRBJ2-1|14|TRBD2
TGTGCCAGCAGCCAGGAAGGGACTAGTACGGGGCAGTTCTTC
CASSQEGTSTGQFF
>-|TRBV14|TRBJ2-3|15|-
TGTGCCAGCAGCCGACGGGGTCCCCGCACAGATACGCAGTATTTT
CASSRRGPRTDTQYF
>few|TRBV5-1|TRBJ2-5|13|-
TGCGCCAGCAGCTCAGGAGGACTAGAGACCCAGTACTTC
CASSSGGLETQYF
>-|TRBV28|TRBJ1-5|17|TRBD1
TGTGCCAGCAGCACGATAAGACAGGGGGGGACCAATCAGCCCCAGCATTTT
CASSTIRQGGTNQPQHF
>-|TRBV28|TRBJ2-3|14|-
TGTGCCAGCAGTGACCCGGGACAAGTACATACGCAGTATTTT
CASSDPGQVHTQYF
>-|TRBV4-2|TRBJ2-7|16|TRBD2
TGTGCCAGCAGCCAACCTGGACTAGCGGGATTGGGCGAGCAGTACTTC
CASSQPGLAGLGEQYF
>-|TRBV11-2|TRBJ2-7|17|TRBD2
TGTGCCAGCAGCTCGCCGACTAGCGGCTCCCTCTCCTACGAGCAGTACTTC
CASSSPTSGSLSYEQYF
>-|TRBV3-1/TRBV3-2|TRBJ2-5|15|-
TGTGCCAGCAGCCAAGGTCTGGGGGCAGGGGAGACCCAGTACTTC
CASSQGLGAGETQYF
>-|TRBV7-9|TRBJ2-5|17|TRBD2
TGTGCCAGCAGCGCCAACGGACTAGCGGGAGGGGGAGAGACCCAGTACTTC
CASSANGLAGGGETQYF
>-|TRBV5-1|TRBJ2-1|16|TRBD2
TGCGCCAGCAGCTTGGGTCCGGCTAGCGGGAGTTATGAGCAGTTCTTC
CASSLGPASGSYEQFF
>-|TRBV11-1|TRBJ1-1|15|-
TGTGCCAGCAGCCCGCGATCACTCCTGAACACTGAAGCTTTCTTT
CASSPRSLLNTEAFF
>few|TRBV3-1/TRBV3-2|TRBJ1-6|14|-
TGTGCCAGCAGCCAAGGGGGGAGGAATTCACCCCTCCACTTT
CASSQGGRNSPLHF
>-|TRBV15|TRBJ1-2|16|TRBD1
TGTGCCACCAGCAGACCTCTGGGACAGCGAAACTATGGCTACACCTTC
CATSRPLGQRNYGYTF
>once|TRBV6-6|TRBJ1-1|13|-
TGTGCCAGCAGGGTTACAGGTCACTCTGAAGCTTTCTTT
CASRVTGHSEAFF
>-|TRBV6-1|TRBJ2-3|15|TRBD2
TGTGCCAGCAGTGAGTCTAGCGGGCGCACAGATACGCAGTATTTT
CASSESSGRTDTQYF
>-|TRBV15|TRBJ1-2|14|-
TGTGCCACCAGCAGAGACCCTTCTAACTATGGCTACACCTTC
CATSRDPSNYGYTF
>-|TRBV2|TRBJ2-5|13|TRBD2
TGTGCCAGCACTGACACCGGGGGGGAGACCCAGTACTTC
CASTDTGGETQYF
>-|TRBV27|TRBJ1-4|20|-
TGTGCCAGCAGTTTATCGGCCCGTGGGCCCTCTCTGGCAACTAATGAAAAACTGTTTTTT
CASSLSARGPSLATNEKLFF
>-|TRBV27|TRBJ1-1|13|-
TGTGCCAGCAGTTTATTTAGGGGTGGTGAAGCTTTCTTT
CASSLFRGGEAFF
>-|TRBV28|TRBJ2-7|13|-
TGTGCCAGCAGTTTTGATACAGGGCGTGAGCAGTACTTC
CASSFDTGREQYF
>-|TRBV29-1|TRBJ1-2|14|TRBD1
TGCAGCGTTGTTCGGGACAGTACTAACTATGGCTACACCTTC
CSVVRDSTNYGYTF
>-|TRBV9|TRBJ2-3|14|-
TGTGCCAGCAGCGTGGGGCAGTGGGCAGATACGCAGTATTTT
CASSVGQWADTQYF
>once|TRBV28|TRBJ2-7|15|-
TGTGCCAGCAGTTTAACAGGGCCTAGCTCCTACGAGCAGTACTTC
CASSLTGPSSYEQYF